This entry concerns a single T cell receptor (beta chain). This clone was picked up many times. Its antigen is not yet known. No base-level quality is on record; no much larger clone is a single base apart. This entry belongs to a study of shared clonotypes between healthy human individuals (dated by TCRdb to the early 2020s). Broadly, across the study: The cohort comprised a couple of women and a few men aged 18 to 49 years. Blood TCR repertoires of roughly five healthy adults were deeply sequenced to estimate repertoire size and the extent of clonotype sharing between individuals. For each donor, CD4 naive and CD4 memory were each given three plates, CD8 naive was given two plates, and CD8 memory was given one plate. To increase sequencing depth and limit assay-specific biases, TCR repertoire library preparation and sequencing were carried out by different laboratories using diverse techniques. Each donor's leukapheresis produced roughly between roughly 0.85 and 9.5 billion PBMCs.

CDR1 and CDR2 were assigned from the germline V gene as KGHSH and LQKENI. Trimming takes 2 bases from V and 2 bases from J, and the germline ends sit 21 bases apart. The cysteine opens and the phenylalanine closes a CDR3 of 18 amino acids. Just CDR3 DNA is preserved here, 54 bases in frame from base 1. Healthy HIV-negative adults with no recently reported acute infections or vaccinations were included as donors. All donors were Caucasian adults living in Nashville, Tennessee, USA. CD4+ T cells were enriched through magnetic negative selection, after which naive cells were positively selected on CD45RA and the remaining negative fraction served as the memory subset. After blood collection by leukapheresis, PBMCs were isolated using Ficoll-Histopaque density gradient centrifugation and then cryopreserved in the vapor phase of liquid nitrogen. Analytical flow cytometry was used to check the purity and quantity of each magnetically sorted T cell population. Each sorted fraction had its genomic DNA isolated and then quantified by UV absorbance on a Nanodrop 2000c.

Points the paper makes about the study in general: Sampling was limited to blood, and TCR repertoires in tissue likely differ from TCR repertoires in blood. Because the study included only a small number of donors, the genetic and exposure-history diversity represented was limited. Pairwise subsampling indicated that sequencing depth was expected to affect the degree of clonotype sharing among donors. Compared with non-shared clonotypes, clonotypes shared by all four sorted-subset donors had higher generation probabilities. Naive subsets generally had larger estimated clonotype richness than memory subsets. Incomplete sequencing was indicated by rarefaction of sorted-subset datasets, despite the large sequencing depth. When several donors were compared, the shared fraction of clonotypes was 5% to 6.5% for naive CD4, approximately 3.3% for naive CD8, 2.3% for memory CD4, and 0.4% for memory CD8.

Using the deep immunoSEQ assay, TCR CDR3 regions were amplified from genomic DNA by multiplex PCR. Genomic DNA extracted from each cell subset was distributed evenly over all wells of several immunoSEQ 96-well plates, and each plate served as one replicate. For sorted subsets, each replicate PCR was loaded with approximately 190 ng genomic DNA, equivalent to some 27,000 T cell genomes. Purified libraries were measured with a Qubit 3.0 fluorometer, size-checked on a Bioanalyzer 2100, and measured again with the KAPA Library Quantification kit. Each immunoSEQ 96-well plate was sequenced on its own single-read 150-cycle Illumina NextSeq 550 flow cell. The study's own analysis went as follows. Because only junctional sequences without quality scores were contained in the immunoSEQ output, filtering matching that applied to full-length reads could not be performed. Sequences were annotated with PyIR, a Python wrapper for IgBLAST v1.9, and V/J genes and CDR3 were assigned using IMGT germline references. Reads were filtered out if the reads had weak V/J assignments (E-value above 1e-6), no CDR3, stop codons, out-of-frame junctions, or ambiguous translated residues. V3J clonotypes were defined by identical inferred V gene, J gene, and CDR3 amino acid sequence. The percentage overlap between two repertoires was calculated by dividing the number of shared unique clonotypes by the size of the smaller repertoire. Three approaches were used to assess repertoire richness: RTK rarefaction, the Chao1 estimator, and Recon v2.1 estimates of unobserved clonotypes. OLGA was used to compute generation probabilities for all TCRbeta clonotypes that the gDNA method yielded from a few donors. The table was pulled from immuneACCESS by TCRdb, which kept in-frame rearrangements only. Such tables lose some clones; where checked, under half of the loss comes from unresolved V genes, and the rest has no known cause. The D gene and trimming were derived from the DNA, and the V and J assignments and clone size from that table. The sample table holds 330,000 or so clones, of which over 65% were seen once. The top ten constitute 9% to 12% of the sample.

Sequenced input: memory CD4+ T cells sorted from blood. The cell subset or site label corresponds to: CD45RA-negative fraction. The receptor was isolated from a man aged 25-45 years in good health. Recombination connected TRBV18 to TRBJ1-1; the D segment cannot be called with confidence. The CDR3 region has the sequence CASSPGSRGGGGNTEAFF. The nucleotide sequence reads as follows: TGTGCCAGCTCACCAGGAAGCCGGGGAGGTGGTGGAAACACTGAAGCTTTCTTT.